This TCR beta chain was captured by sequencing in a study of immune cell composition in non-small cell lung cancer (TCRdb year 2017). With regard to the full study: To assign histologic subtype, which was mostly lung adenocarcinoma or squamous cell carcinoma, H&E was combined with p63, CK5, Napsin A and TTF-1 immunohistochemistry. A few tumour specimens with TCR-beta data were of rare histological subtypes and were excluded from the subtype comparisons. Supplementary cohort #1 consisted of around 11 lung adenocarcinoma cases with paired tumour/lung TCR-beta sequencing and with TIL populations generated to assess tumour reactivity. Using Adaptive Biotechnologies, the researchers ran TCR-beta sequencing on fewer than 40 paired NSCLC tumour and non-adjacent lung specimens, along with about two dozen tumour-only specimens. The investigation overall reported the following: Tumour-associated clones >0.5% were found in nearly half of NSCLC cases, namely in about 30% of adenocarcinomas versus around 75% of squamous carcinomas. Across under 12 adenocarcinoma cases, TIL tumour reactivity correlated strongly with maximal tumour-associated clone frequency but not with overall clonality. The reactivity cohort contained only around eleven cases, and the tumour-reactive clones were not shown to have sequences in common with the dominant in vivo tumour-associated clones. No significant correlation was found between tumour TCR-beta clonality and smoking pack-years.

A two-step multiplex PCR was used to amplify TCR-beta CDR3 regions from genomic DNA, and Illumina-compatible adaptors were added in the second step. TCR-beta immunosequencing was performed on an Illumina platform as a commercial immunoSEQ service. As for the original processing: Repertoires were described by productive clonality and by Top 10 Clones, which is the percentage of T-cell templates coming from the ten most frequent sequences. Productive clonality had a range of 0 to 1, where 1 means a monoclonal population. Sequences comprising at least 0.1% of tumour T-cell templates but absent from matched non-adjacent lung were defined as tumour-associated clones and were identified via log10 scatter plots. Analyses were done in GraphPad Prism7 and R, with Student's t-tests for two-group comparisons, ANOVA for stages, and linear regression for relationships. TCRdb retrieved this table from immuneACCESS and kept in-frame rearrangements only. Not all clones are present; in checked studies, unresolved V genes account for under half, and no reason is known for the remainder. V and J calls plus clone size are reproduced from that table; the DNA served to infer D and trimming. Here the sample has under 4,500 clones; 65% to 80% occur a single time. Together, the top ten hold less than 10% of the sample.

Here V drops 2 bases and J drops 3 bases, and the junction holds 5 bases not matched to any gene. Including the terminal cysteine and phenylalanine, the CDR3 comprises 14 residues. Only the CDR3 DNA is retained, 42 bases long and in frame from the first base. The CDR1 and CDR2 encoded by the germline V gene (reference sequence) are SGHKS and YYEKEE. Normal lung samples came from the same patient and consisted of non-adjacent lung tissue collected as far from the tumour as possible, at a distance of at least 3 cm. Genomic DNA was extracted with the QIAamp DNA kit from frozen aliquots of unsorted single-cell suspensions. Tissues arrived within 2 hours after resection and were immediately processed into single-cell suspensions. Tissue was mechanically dissociated and enzymatically digested with DNase I, collagenase I and hyaluronidase for roughly 32 minutes at 37 °C, then filtered and RBC-lysed. Remarks on this clone: Its cognate antigen has yet to be identified. Base qualities are not recorded, but no much larger clone differs from it by a single base.

The sequenced material came from non-adjacent lung tissue. This receptor was taken from a human donor with non-small cell lung cancer. Recombination joined TRBV5-5 with TRBJ2-7; 7 central bases correspond to TRBD1. The CDR3 corresponds to CASSFGQDNYEQYF. The DNA reads as follows: TGTGCCAGCAGCTTCGGACAGGACAACTACGAGCAGTACTTC.